This T cell receptor (beta chain) was sequenced in a study of brain T cells in children with intractable seizures. Comment on this clone: Its antigen remains unknown. A read error may account for a junction end that differs from germline.

Only cases whose brain tissue showed the highest T cell transcript signatures were sequenced. Study-wide results and limits: Absence of clones before surgery may stem from lower sequencing depth. Only CDR3 sequence similarity suggested viral specificity, without known HCMV serostatus.

The data were produced by immunoSEQ multiplex PCR, yet TCRdb's version contains in-frame clones alone and is incomplete. The sample contains 80,000 or so clones, about 93% of which appear only once. This CDR3 contains 14 residues. CDR1 and CDR2 from the germline V gene are SSHAT and FNYEAQ (reference sequence). Sequenced material: peripheral blood, taken at surgery. This TCR was recovered from a boy in the first two years of life with tuberous sclerosis and intractable seizures. This chain uses TRBV7-7 with TRBJ1-4; 10 positions match TRBD1. CDR3 residues: CASSPGQGREKLFF. The CDR3 DNA is TGTGCTAGCAGCCCGGGACAGGGGAGGGAAAAACTGTTTTTT. Based on the CDR3 plus reference TRBV7-7 and TRBJ1-4, the full variable domain is GAGVSQSPRYKVTKRGQDVTLRCDPISSHATLYWYQQALGQGPEFLTYFNYEAQPDKSGLPSDRFSAERPEGSISTLTIQRTEQRDSAMYRCASSPGQGREKLFFGSGTQLSVL.